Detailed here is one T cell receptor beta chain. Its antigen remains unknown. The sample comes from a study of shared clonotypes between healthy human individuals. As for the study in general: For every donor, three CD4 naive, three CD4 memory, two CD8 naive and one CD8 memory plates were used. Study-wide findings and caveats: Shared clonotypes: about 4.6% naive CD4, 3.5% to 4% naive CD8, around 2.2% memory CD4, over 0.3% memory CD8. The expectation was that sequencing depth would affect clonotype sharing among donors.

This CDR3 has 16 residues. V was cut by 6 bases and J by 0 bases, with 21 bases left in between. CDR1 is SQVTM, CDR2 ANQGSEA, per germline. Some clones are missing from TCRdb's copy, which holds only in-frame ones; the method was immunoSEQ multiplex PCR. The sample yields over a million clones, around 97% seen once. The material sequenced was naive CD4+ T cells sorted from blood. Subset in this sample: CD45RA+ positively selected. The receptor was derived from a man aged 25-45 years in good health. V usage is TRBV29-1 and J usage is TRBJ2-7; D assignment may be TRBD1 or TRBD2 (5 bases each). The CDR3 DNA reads TGCAGCGTATCTTCCCTGCTGGGGGTGAGCTCCTACGAGCAGTACTTC. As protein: CSVSSLLGVSSYEQYF.